These 15 T cell receptor beta chains were all obtained from the same sample, sequenced in a study of shared clonotypes between healthy human individuals. Assay used: immunoSEQ multiplex PCR; TCRdb lists only in-frame clones, some missing. The data contain about 480,000 clones, 75% to 80% of them singletons. The sample consisted of PBMCs. The source of these receptors is a woman between 40 and 50 years old in good health. Some clones in this sample may be carry-over from other donors' samples.

V gene TRBV6-5 combines with J gene TRBJ1-1; a possible D gene is TRBD1 (5 bases). This CDR3 spans 13 amino acids. Germline loops: CDR1 MNHEY, CDR2 SVGAGI. V lost 2 bases and J 7 bases, leaving 11 bases between the germline ends. Here the CDR3 reads CASSYVGGYEAFF. CDR3 nucleotides: TGTGCCAGCAGTTACGTGGGGGGGTATGAAGCTTTCTTT.

The chain carries TRBV5-4 and TRBJ2-1; the match to TRBD2 covers 9 bases. The CDR3 totals 18 residues. J gave up 6 bases and V 4 bases, and 17 bases lay outside the gene matches. The germline CDR1 and CDR2 sequences are SGHNT and YYREEE (reference sequence). CDR3 sequence (DNA): TGTGCCAGCAGCCCCAGGGGGGGAGGACTAGCGCCGAGCAATGAGCAGTTCTTC. It yields the protein CASSPRGGGLAPSNEQFF.

The V call is TRBV11-1, the J call TRBJ1-2; weak D call: TRBD1 (5 bases). V was trimmed by 5 bases and J by 6 bases, leaving 16 bases between them. Germline CDR1 SGHAT, CDR2 FQDESV (reference sequence). This CDR3 is 14 amino acids long. This chain's CDR3 is CASSPTRGYHGYTF. The CDR3 coding sequence is TGTGCCAGCAGCCCCACACGGGGGTATCATGGCTACACCTTC.

This clone was seen a few times. The V and J genes are TRBV6-5 and TRBJ2-7; 9 positions match TRBD1. Germline CDR1 MNHEY, CDR2 SVGAGI. CDR3 size: 16 residues. Trimming at V came to 0 bases and at J to 3 bases, leaving 6 bases not matched to a gene. The CDR3: CASSYSRTGAIYEQYF. In DNA, the CDR3 is TGTGCCAGCAGTTACTCGAGGACAGGGGCGATCTACGAGCAGTACTTC.

This clone was seen once. The chain couples TRBV7-8 to TRBJ2-5; D remains ambiguous. The CDR3 has 15 residues. The germline V and J ends were trimmed by 6 bases and 4 bases, with 18 bases remaining between them. Per the germline V gene, CDR1 is SGHVS and CDR2 is FQNEAQ. CDR3 amino acids: CASRHEPQVRETQYF. CDR3 bases: TGTGCCAGCAGACACGAACCTCAGGTCCGAGAGACCCAGTACTTC. The full variable domain, its missing parts supplied by reference TRBV7-8 and TRBJ2-5, is GAGVSQSPRYKVAKRGQDVALRCDPISGHVSLFWYQQALGQGPEFLTYFQNEAQLDKSGLPSDRFFAERPEGSVSTLKIQRTQQEDSAVYLCASRHEPQVRETQYFGPGTRLLVL.

The V and J genes are TRBV9 and TRBJ2-3; D is unclear. Trimming took 0 bases from V and 2 from J, leaving 10 bases between them. CDR1 and CDR2 from the germline V gene are SGDLS and YYNGEE. The CDR3 is 15 amino acids. The CDR3 loop reads CASSVGGHNTDTQYF. The CDR3 nucleotides read TGTGCCAGCAGCGTAGGGGGTCACAACACAGATACGCAGTATTTT.

The chain links TRBV7-2 to TRBJ2-7, with 11 bases matching TRBD2. The CDR3 contains 15 residues. Germline values: CDR1 SGHTA, CDR2 FQGNSA. V lost 5 bases, J lost 4 bases, and 7 bases stayed unmatched. CDR3 DNA sequence: TGTGCCAGCAGCGGAACTAGCGGGAGAAGGTACGAGCAGTACTTC. It translates to CASSGTSGRRYEQYF.

This clone was recorded many times. This chain links TRBV27 with TRBJ2-1; the match to TRBD2 covers 10 bases. Trimming took 6 bases from V and 2 from J; bases not matched to a gene: 7. Germline CDR1 reads MNHEY; CDR2 reads SMNVEV (reference sequence). The length of the CDR3 is 16 residues. The CDR3 coding sequence is TGTGCCAGCAGCGCAATAGCGGGAGGCCCCTACAATGAGCAGTTCTTC. Translating gives CASSAIAGGPYNEQFF.

This clone was counted a single time. CDR3 DNA sequence: TGTGCCATCACAGGACGGGAGGGCGGGGATGAGCAGTTCTTC. Protein product: CAITGREGGDEQFF. This chain joins TRBV10-3 and TRBJ2-1; TRBD2 matches at 8 bases. Germline values: CDR1 ENHRY, CDR2 SYGVKD. The ends lost 7 bases at V and 8 bases at J; junction bases unmatched: 10. CDR3 size: 14 residues.

The chain links TRBV28 to TRBJ2-3; D is tentatively TRBD1 or TRBD2 (5 bases each). Trimming stripped 6 bases from V and 1 base from J, with 14 bases between. CDR1 and CDR2 from the germline V gene are MDHEN and SYDVKM. This CDR3 spans 15 amino acids. The CDR3 is CASSLHGAGTDTQYF. Written as DNA, the CDR3 is TGTGCCAGCAGCTTGCACGGGGCTGGCACAGATACGCAGTATTTT. Complete variable domain (other parts from reference TRBV28 and TRBJ2-3): DVKVTQSSRYLVKRTGEKVFLECVQDMDHENMFWYRQDPGLGLRLIYFSYDVKMKEKGDIPEGYSVSREKKERFSLILESASTNQTSMYLCASSLHGAGTDTQYFGPGTRLTVL.

The gene calls are TRBV27 and TRBJ2-3, with 9 bases identical to TRBD2. Germline CDR1 reads MNHEY; CDR2 reads SMNVEV (reference sequence). Germline trimming cut 6 bases from V and 3 bases from J; bases unmatched to any gene: 10. There are 16 residues in the CDR3. The CDR3 loop is CASRRGGAPSTDTQYF. In DNA form, the CDR3 reads TGTGCCAGCAGGCGGGGGGGGGCGCCGTCTACAGATACGCAGTATTTT.

This chain joins TRBV7-3 and TRBJ2-2, with 7 bases that match TRBD1. With V trimmed by 4 bases and J by 1 base, 3 bases remained unmatched. Looked up from germline, CDR1 is SGHTA and CDR2 is FQGTGA. There are 15 residues in the CDR3. The CDR3 sequence is CASSSWTGNTGELFF. For the CDR3, the DNA is TGTGCCAGCAGCTCGTGGACAGGGAACACCGGGGAGCTGTTTTTT.

The rearrangement links TRBV7-2 to TRBJ1-1; no clear D gene. The CDR3 is 14 amino acids. Germline assignment: CDR1 SGHTA and CDR2 FQGNSA. V was pared by 5 bases and J by 0 bases, with 10 bases between. The CDR3 DNA reads as TGTGCCAGCAGCCTTGTGGCAGTGAACACTGAAGCTTTCTTT. This gives the protein CASSLVAVNTEAFF.

CDR3 in amino acids: CSADRTNEQFF. CDR3 in DNA: TGCAGTGCCGATAGGACTAATGAGCAGTTCTTC. This chain connects TRBV20-1 to TRBJ2-1; D is possibly TRBD2 (5 bases). There are 11 residues in the CDR3. Germline V CDR1 and CDR2: DFQATT, SNEGSKA (reference sequence). V gave up 6 bases and J gave up 7 bases, with 10 bases separating them.

J is TRBJ2-4 and V is TRBV30; D ambiguous. Germline V gene lookup returns CDR1 GTSNPN and CDR2 SVGIG (reference sequence). With 1 base removed from V and 2 bases from J, the gap between germline ends came to 3 bases. This CDR3 has 12 amino acids. The CDR3 coding sequence is TGTGCCTGGAGTGGACCCAAAAACATTCAGTACTTC. Translation: CAWSGPKNIQYF. Complete variable domain (other parts from reference TRBV30 and TRBJ2-4): SQTIHQWPATLVQPVGSPLSLECTVEGTSNPNLYWYRQAAGRGLQLLFYSVGIGQISSEVPQNLSASRPQDRQFILSSKKLLLSDSGFYLCAWSGPKNIQYFGAGTRLSVL.